This record covers a single TCR beta chain. The sample belongs to a study of blood T cell repertoires in COVID-19. In the study overall: Collection of acute and convalescent COVID-19 samples took place in the United States, Italy and Spain. T cells, B-cell-depleted T cells, or PBMCs provided the cDNA or gDNA that served as material.

In the original workflow: Cell counts per sample came from amplifying reference gene primers. TCRdb keeps only in-frame clones here, not all; method: immunoSEQ multiplex PCR. From that table come the V and J calls and clone size; the DNA was used to work out D and trimming. The sample lists some 150,000 clones; around 81% were seen once. V dropped 4 bases and J dropped 2; count of bases not matched to a gene: 7. Germline CDR1 is MDHEN and CDR2 is SYDVKM. The CDR3 runs to 16 residues. Sequencing was carried out using peripheral blood. The source of this sequence is a woman in her sixties with acute or convalescent COVID-19. This chain links TRBV28 with TRBJ1-3; TRBD1 agrees at 8 bases. DNA for the CDR3: TGTGCCAGCAGTTCCTATACAGGGGGTACTGGAAACACCATATATTTT. Protein sequence: CASSSYTGGTGNTIYF.